The 21 T cell receptor beta chains listed next were all sequenced from one sample in a study of blood T cell repertoires in COVID-19. The method was immunoSEQ multiplex PCR; TCRdb's version includes in-frame clones alone and lacks a portion of them. The sample comprises about 400,000 clones, less than 90% of which are singletons, and roughly 7.2% rests with the top ten. Input material: peripheral blood. Source of these receptors: a woman aged 55-69 years with COVID-19, enrolled during active disease.

The chain carries TRBV3-1 (or the pseudogene TRBV3-2) and TRBJ2-3; D is perhaps TRBD2 (7 bases). The CDR3 sequence is 12 residues long. CDR1 is LGHDT and CDR2 is YNNKEL in the germline V gene (reference sequence). The V and J ends lost 5 bases and 6 bases respectively, with 9 bases between them. CDR3 coding DNA: TGTGCCAGCAGCAGGGGGGGGGATACGCAGTATTTT. It specifies CASSRGGDTQYF.

The chain recombines TRBV12-3 or TRBV12-4 with TRBJ1-1, with D possibly matching TRBD1 (5 bases). V was trimmed by 6 bases and J by 6 bases, leaving 8 bases between them. The CDR3 has 11 residues. The CDR3 nucleotides read TGTGCCAGCAGCCCGACAGCTGAAGCTTTCTTT. Translated, it gives CASSPTAEAFF.

The chain links TRBV6-5 to TRBJ1-4; D not resolved. This CDR3 spans 12 amino acids. Germline CDR1 is MNHEY and CDR2 is SVGAGI. V was pared by 4 bases and J by 5 bases, with 5 bases between. CDR3 region: CASSFRNEKLFF. In DNA, the CDR3 is TGTGCCAGCAGTTTCAGAAATGAAAAACTGTTTTTT.

V usage is TRBV10-1 and J usage is TRBJ2-7; 7 nucleotides agree with TRBD2. This CDR3 is built from 13 residues. From germline, CDR1 is WNHNN and CDR2 SYGVQD (reference sequence). Unmatched junction bases numbered 3, after V lost 5 bases and J lost 2 bases. CDR3 loop: CASSLAEAYEQYF. The CDR3 DNA reads TGCGCCAGCAGTCTAGCGGAGGCCTACGAGCAGTACTTC.

J is TRBJ2-1 and V is TRBV11-1; tentatively, D is TRBD2 (6 bases). Germline V gives CDR1 SGHAT, CDR2 FQDESV (reference sequence). This CDR3 contains 14 residues. Trimming took 5 bases from V and 6 from J, leaving 14 bases between them. In nucleotides, the CDR3 is TGTGCCAGCAGCCAACTAGCAGCAGGCAATGAGCAGTTCTTC. Protein: CASSQLAAGNEQFF.

This clone appeared once. V gene TRBV4-1 combines with J gene TRBJ2-1; 10 nucleotides match TRBD1. With V trimmed by 1 base and J by 1 base, 4 bases remained unmatched. The length of the CDR3 is 17 residues. Germline CDR1 MGHRA, CDR2 YSYEKL. The CDR3 DNA reads as TGCGCCAGCAGCCAAGGCCCGGACAGGGGGTCCTACAATGAGCAGTTCTTC. Translated, it gives CASSQGPDRGSYNEQFF.

The chain employs TRBV7-7 and TRBJ2-3, with 13 bases identical to TRBD2. V trimming: 1 base; J trimming: 2 bases; junction bases outside the gene matches: 3. CDR1 and CDR2 from the germline V gene are SSHAT and FNYEAQ (reference sequence). This CDR3 is built from 17 residues. CDR3: CASSLGTSGGPTDTQYF. In nucleotides, the CDR3 is TGTGCCAGCAGCTTAGGGACTAGCGGGGGACCCACAGATACGCAGTATTTT.

The chain couples TRBV9 to TRBJ1-5; 10 bases align to TRBD1. The CDR3 extends over 17 amino acids. V lost 0 bases to trimming and J lost 2 bases; unmatched junction nucleotides: 5. Germline V gene sequence: CDR1 SGDLS, CDR2 YYNGEE. The CDR3 DNA follows: TGTGCCAGCAGCGTAGGGGACAGGGGTTTCGGCAATCAGCCCCAGCATTTT. Translation gives CASSVGDRGFGNQPQHF.

The chain recombines TRBV18 with TRBJ1-1; D is perhaps TRBD1 (5 bases). V dropped 4 bases and J dropped 2 bases, with 11 bases sitting between them. The length of the CDR3 is 14 residues. Germline V CDR1 and CDR2: KGHSH, LQKENI. Here the CDR3 reads CASSRGGINTEAFF. For the CDR3, the DNA is TGTGCCAGCTCACGGGGGGGGATAAACACTGAAGCTTTCTTT.

Notes on this clone: The sample holds other DNA sequences that translate to the same CDR3. This chain joins TRBV12-3 or TRBV12-4 and TRBJ1-1; a possible D gene is TRBD1 (6 bases). V was cut by 4 bases and J by 0 bases, with 6 bases left in between. The CDR3 loop spans 13 amino acids. The CDR3 region is CASSYRVNTEAFF. CDR3 nucleotide sequence: TGTGCCAGCAGTTACAGGGTGAACACTGAAGCTTTCTTT.

This clone was seen only once. V usage is TRBV5-1 and J usage is TRBJ2-7; 10 bases align to TRBD2. The V gene end was trimmed by 4 bases and the J gene end by 3 bases; junction bases not matched to a gene: 19. The CDR3 runs to 19 residues. Germline V gives CDR1 SGHRS, CDR2 YFSETQ. DNA of the CDR3: TGCGCCAGCAGCCCTAGGGCAACTAGCGGGGCGATCATCGGCTACGAGCAGTACTTC. Its protein is CASSPRATSGAIIGYEQYF.

V is TRBV5-1 and J is TRBJ2-5, with 7 positions matching TRBD1. The CDR3 contains 14 residues. The V gene end was trimmed by 2 bases and the J gene end by 3 bases; junction bases not matched to a gene: 4. CDR1 is SGHRS and CDR2 is YFSETQ in the germline V gene. CDR3 protein: CASSLGQVEETQYF. In nucleotides, the CDR3 is TGCGCCAGCAGCTTAGGACAGGTCGAAGAGACCCAGTACTTC.

Concerning this clone itself: One end of the junction does not line up with germline, which may come from a read error. The gene calls are TRBV30 and TRBJ2-7; 12 bases fit TRBD2. From germline, CDR1 is GTSNPN and CDR2 SVGIG (reference sequence). The CDR3 covers 14 residues. The CDR3 nucleotides read TGTGCCTGGCGTACTAGCGGGGGGCCTGGAAGGCCGGACTTC. This encodes CAWRTSGGPGRPDF.

This chain connects TRBV5-5 to TRBJ2-7; no clear D gene. The ends were cut back, 4 bases at V and 3 bases at J, with 11 bases in the middle. This CDR3 has 13 amino acids. The germline gives CDR1 SGHKS, CDR2 YYEKEE (reference sequence). CDR3 sequence: CASSHPPGYEQYF. Here the CDR3 DNA reads TGTGCCAGCAGCCACCCCCCCGGCTACGAGCAGTACTTC.

The V gene is TRBV6-2 or TRBV6-3, the J gene TRBJ2-7; 9 bases line up with TRBD2. V trimming: 3 bases; J trimming: 5 bases; junction bases outside the gene matches: 8. CDR1 is MNHEY and CDR2 is SVGEGT in the germline V gene. This CDR3 has 15 residues. For the CDR3, the DNA is TGTGCCAGCAGTTATAGGGGGACTAGCAAGCACGAGCAGTACTTC. As protein: CASSYRGTSKHEQYF.

The chain uses TRBV11-2 and TRBJ1-2; D gene uncertain. The V end was cut by 0 bases, the J end by 6 bases, with 11 bases between. Germline V gene data show CDR1 as SGHAT and CDR2 as FQNNGV. This CDR3 has 14 residues. The CDR3, as DNA: TGTGCCAGCAGCTTAGAATGGGCTTCCGATGGCTACACCTTC. Amino acids: CASSLEWASDGYTF.

The gene calls are TRBV13 and TRBJ2-1; 7 bases fit TRBD2. The J segment lost 7 bases and the V segment lost 2 bases, leaving 5 bases of the junction unmatched. There are 14 residues in the CDR3. Germline V lookup: CDR1 PRHDT, CDR2 FYEKMQ (reference sequence). CDR3 amino acids: CASSLSGAFNEQFF. The CDR3 region has the DNA TGTGCCAGCAGCTTAAGCGGGGCGTTTAATGAGCAGTTCTTC.

The CDR3 nucleotides read TGTGCCTGGAGAGACGGACAGGGGTCGTACAATGAGCAGTTCTTC. Protein sequence: CAWRDGQGSYNEQFF. The rearrangement uses TRBV30 and TRBJ2-1; 9 bases align to TRBD1. V shed 3 bases, J shed 4 bases, and the junction held 7 bases outside the gene matches. CDR3 length equals 15 residues. Germline assignment: CDR1 GTSNPN and CDR2 SVGIG (reference sequence).

This chain connects TRBV5-8 to TRBJ2-5; D may be TRBD2 (7 bases). This CDR3 contains 15 residues. CDR1 SGHTS and CDR2 YDEGEE come from the germline V gene. Trimming removed 5 bases from V and 0 bases from J, with 14 bases in between. CDR3 in DNA: TGTGCCAGCAGACCCTGGGGGGGCCACCAAGAGACCCAGTACTTC. It encodes CASRPWGGHQETQYF.

The genes are TRBV5-5 and TRBJ1-1; D is undetermined. The CDR3 spans 14 residues. Between the trimmed V and J ends, which lost 0 bases and 1 base, there was a span of 7 bases. In germline, CDR1 is SGHKS, CDR2 YYEKEE (reference sequence). CDR3 nucleotide sequence: TGTGCCAGCAGCTTGGGGGCAGGGAACACTGAAGCTTTCTTT. It encodes CASSLGAGNTEAFF.

The V call is TRBV6-5, the J call TRBJ2-7; 10 nucleotides line up with TRBD1. The CDR3 extends over 14 amino acids. Germline trimming cut 5 bases from V and 5 bases from J; bases unmatched to any gene: 6. CDR1 MNHEY and CDR2 SVGAGI come from the germline V gene. This CDR3 is CASSNRDRGHEQYF. The CDR3 DNA follows: TGTGCCAGCAGTAACCGGGACAGGGGCCACGAGCAGTACTTC.